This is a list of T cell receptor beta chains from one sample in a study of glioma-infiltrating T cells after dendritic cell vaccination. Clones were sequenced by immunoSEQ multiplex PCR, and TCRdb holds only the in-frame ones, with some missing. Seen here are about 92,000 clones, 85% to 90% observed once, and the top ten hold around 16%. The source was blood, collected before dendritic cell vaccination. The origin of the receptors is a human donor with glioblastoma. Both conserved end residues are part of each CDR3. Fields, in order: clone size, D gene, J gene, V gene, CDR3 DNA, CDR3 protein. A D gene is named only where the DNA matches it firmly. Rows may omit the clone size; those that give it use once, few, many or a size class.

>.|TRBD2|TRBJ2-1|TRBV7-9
TGTGCCAGCAGCTTATGGTCGGGGGGGCCCGGTAACAATGAGCAGTTCTTC
CASSLWSGGPGNNEQFF
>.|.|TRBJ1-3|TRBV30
TGTGCCTGGAGTCAGACACAGCTCTCCGGTGCCATATATTTT
CAWSQTQLSGAIYF
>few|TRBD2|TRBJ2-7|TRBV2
TGTGCCAGCAGGCAGGGACTAGCGGGGGGGAACTTC
CASRQGLAGGNF
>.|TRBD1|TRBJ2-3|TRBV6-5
TGTGCCAGCGGCAGGGGGCGTCGCACAGATACGCAGTATTTT
CASGRGRRTDTQYF
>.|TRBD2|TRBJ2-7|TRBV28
TGTGCCAGCAGTTTATCCGGGAGGACCTACGAGCAGTACTTC
CASSLSGRTYEQYF
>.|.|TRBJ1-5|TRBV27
TGTGCCAGCAGTTTCCGGGACACGGACCGCAATCAGCCCCAGCATTTT
CASSFRDTDRNQPQHF
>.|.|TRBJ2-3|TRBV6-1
TGTGCCAGCAGCGAATTTTCTCTAAATTCTGGCACAGATACGCAGTATTTT
CASSEFSLNSGTDTQYF
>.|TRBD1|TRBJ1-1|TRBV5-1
TGCGCCAGCAGCCCACGACAGGGGAGAGAAGCTGAAGCTTTCTTT
CASSPRQGREAEAFF
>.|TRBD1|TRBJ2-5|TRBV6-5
TGTGCCAGCGGGGGAAGGGGGCCACGAGAGACCCAGTACTTC
CASGGRGPRETQYF
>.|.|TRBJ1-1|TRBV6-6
TGTGCCAGCAGTTACCCAAAGACAGGAGGGAACACTGAAGCTTTCTTT
CASSYPKTGGNTEAFF
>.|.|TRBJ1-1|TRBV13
TGTGCCAGCAGCTTAGGCCCTCGGGGGTTTAGCACTGAAGCTTTCTTT
CASSLGPRGFSTEAFF
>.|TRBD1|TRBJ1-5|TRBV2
TGTGCCAGCAGTCCGGGACAGGGGGCTAGACCTAGCAATCAGCCCCAGCATTTT
CASSPGQGARPSNQPQHF
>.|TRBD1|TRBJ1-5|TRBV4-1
TGCGCCAGCAGCCAAGATCACCAGGGAACAGGGGGCAATCAGCCCCAGCATTTT
CASSQDHQGTGGNQPQHF
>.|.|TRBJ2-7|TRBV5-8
TGTGCCAGCAGCGCGGGCGGCGCTTACAGCGGGTCCTACGAGCAGTACTTC
CASSAGGAYSGSYEQYF
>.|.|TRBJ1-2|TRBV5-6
TGTGCCAGCAGCTTGTATGGGTCGGGTAGCTATGGCTACACCTTC
CASSLYGSGSYGYTF
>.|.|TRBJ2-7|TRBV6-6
TGTGCCAGCAGCCAAGACACCTACTCCTACGAGCAGTACTTC
CASSQDTYSYEQYF
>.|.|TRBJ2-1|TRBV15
TGTGCCACCAGCAGAGATCTTACAGGCTCCTACAATGAGCAGTTCTTC
CATSRDLTGSYNEQFF
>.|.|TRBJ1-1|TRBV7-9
TGTGCCAGCAGCTTAGAGACAGTCATGAACACTGAAGCTTTCTTT
CASSLETVMNTEAFF
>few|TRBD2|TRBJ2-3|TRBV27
TGTGCCAGCAGTTTATCCACTAGCGGGACGGGGACAGATACGCAGTATTTT
CASSLSTSGTGTDTQYF
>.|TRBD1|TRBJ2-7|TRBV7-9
TGTGCCAGCAGCTTAGACAGGGGGGCTTACGAGCAGTACTTC
CASSLDRGAYEQYF
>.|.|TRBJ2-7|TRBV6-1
TGTGCCAGCAGTGAAATGGCGGGGATCTTTAACGAGCAGTACTTC
CASSEMAGIFNEQYF
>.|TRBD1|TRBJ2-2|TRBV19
TGTGCCAGTAGAAGGGACAGGGGTAGCACCGGGGAGCTGTTTTTT
CASRRDRGSTGELFF
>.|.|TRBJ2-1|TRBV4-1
TGCGCCAGCAGCCAAGATAATCAGGGTTGGGGTGAGCAGTTCTTC
CASSQDNQGWGEQFF
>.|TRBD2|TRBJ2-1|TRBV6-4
TGTGCCAGCAGTAGGACTAGCGGGAGGGCCAATGAGCAGTTCTTC
CASSRTSGRANEQFF
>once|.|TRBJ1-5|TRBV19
TGTGCCAGTAGTCCCAGGGCCAATCAGCCCCAGCATTTT
CASSPRANQPQHF
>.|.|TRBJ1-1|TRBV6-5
TGTGCCAGCAGTTACTCAAACAGGGAAACTGAAGCTTTCTTT
CASSYSNRETEAFF
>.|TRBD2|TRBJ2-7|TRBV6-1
TGTGCCAGCAGTGAAGATAGCGGGACGCTTCTCGAGCAGTACTTC
CASSEDSGTLLEQYF
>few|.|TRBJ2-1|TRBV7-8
TGTGCCAGCAGCCTCGGGACTGTCAATGAGCAGTTCTTC
CASSLGTVNEQFF
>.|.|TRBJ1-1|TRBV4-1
TGCGCCAGCAGCCCTATTCTTAAGAACACTGAAGCTTTCTTT
CASSPILKNTEAFF
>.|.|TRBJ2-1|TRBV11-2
TGTGCCAGCAGCCCGCCGAGGCTAGCGCTGTCCTACAATGAGCAGTTCTTC
CASSPPRLALSYNEQFF
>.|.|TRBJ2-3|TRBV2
TGTGCCAACGACATAGATACGCAGTATTTT
CANDIDTQYF